What follows are 22 T cell receptor beta chains derived from one specimen sequenced in a study of human T cells and chemical hapten exposure. Regarding time point: healthy volunteer bleed at 2 weeks. It was from unfractionated whole blood that total RNA was extracted. MiXCR, applied by TCRdb to the RACE reads, yields one record per CDR3 protein. The repertoire has tens of thousands of distinct CDR3 sequences, around 8.8% of them found once; the top ten carry 2.9%. Specimen: whole blood. These receptors were collected from a female donor in good health. Some clones in this sample may be carry-over from other donors' samples.

This clonotype was detected many times. This chain links TRBV5-4 with TRBJ2-7; 9 nucleotides agree with TRBD1. Trimming took 4 bases from V and 3 from J; bases not matched to a gene: 5. This CDR3 spans 14 amino acids. Germline values: CDR1 SGHNT, CDR2 YYREEE (reference sequence). CDR3 in amino acids: CASSLETGGYEQYF. CDR3 coding DNA: TGTGCCAGCAGCCTGGAGACAGGGGGCTACGAGCAGTACTTC.

This clonotype was counted between two and nine times. The V gene is TRBV27, the J gene TRBJ1-3, with D unclear. The CDR3 has 15 amino acids. Germline V gene sequence: CDR1 MNHEY, CDR2 SMNVEV (reference sequence). V lost 4 bases, J lost 4 bases, and 14 bases lay in between. For the CDR3, the DNA is TGTGCCAGCAGTTGGAAGGGTGACTCGGGAAACACCATATATTTT. This sequence encodes CASSWKGDSGNTIYF.

This clonotype has only a few counts. This chain uses TRBV20-1 with TRBJ1-5; weak D call: TRBD1 (5 bases). Germline CDR1 and CDR2: DFQATT and SNEGSKA (reference sequence). V lost 3 bases and J 4 bases, leaving 10 bases between the germline ends. The CDR3 loop spans 13 amino acids. The CDR3 region is CSASKRGNQPQHF. The DNA of the CDR3 is TGCAGTGCTAGTAAGAGGGGAAATCAGCCCCAGCATTTT.

The gene calls are TRBV9 and TRBJ1-2; a weak D match, TRBD1 (5 bases). The CDR3 is 15 amino acids. V gave up 0 bases and J gave up 2 bases, with 11 bases separating them. The V gene's germline CDR1 is SGDLS and CDR2 YYNGEE. The CDR3 here is CASSVDAGANYGYTF. DNA of the CDR3: TGTGCCAGCAGCGTAGACGCCGGGGCCAACTATGGCTACACCTTC.

In its sample, this clonotype was seen many times. The chain carries TRBV7-9 and TRBJ2-7; 15 bases are a match to TRBD2. J lost 2 bases, V lost 5 bases, and 7 bases had no gene match. Germline lookup yields CDR1 SEHNR and CDR2 FQNEAQ (reference sequence). This CDR3 has 17 residues. CDR3 in amino acids: CASSPRGTSGRTYEQYF. The DNA for the CDR3 is TGTGCCAGCAGCCCACGGGGGACTAGCGGGAGGACCTACGAGCAGTACTTC.

This clonotype was detected many times. The V call is TRBV27, the J call TRBJ2-2; D might be TRBD1 (5 bases). CDR1 and CDR2 from the germline V gene are MNHEY and SMNVEV (reference sequence). Between the trimmed V and J ends, which lost 6 bases and 3 bases, there was a span of 17 bases. This CDR3 spans 16 amino acids. This CDR3 is CASRRSPAGYTGELFF. The CDR3 region has the DNA TGTGCCAGCAGACGTAGTCCGGCAGGGTACACCGGGGAGCTGTTTTTT.

V and J are TRBV28 and TRBJ2-6; 7 positions agree with TRBD2. The CDR3 consists of 15 residues. Trimming cost V 6 bases and J 3 bases; bases outside gene matches: 5. Germline V gives CDR1 MDHEN, CDR2 SYDVKM. CDR3 coding DNA: TGTGCCAGCAGACCGACTAGCTTTGGGGCCAACGTCCTGACTTTC. This translates into CASRPTSFGANVLTF. Full variable domain (remainder filled in from reference TRBV28 and TRBJ2-6): DVKVTQSSRYLVKRTGEKVFLECVQDMDHENMFWYRQDPGLGLRLIYFSYDVKMKEKGDIPEGYSVSREKKERFSLILESASTNQTSMYLCASRPTSFGANVLTFGAGSRLTVL.

This sequence joins TRBV6-6 and TRBJ2-7, with TRBD1 identical over 9 bases. Per the germline V gene, CDR1 is MNHNY and CDR2 is SVGAGI (reference sequence). Losses at the gene ends were 4 bases for V and 2 bases for J; bases not matched to a gene: 6. The CDR3 spans 15 residues. CDR3: CASSSSGTGPYEQYF. The CDR3 bases are TGTGCCAGCAGTTCATCCGGGACAGGGCCCTACGAGCAGTACTTC.

This chain uses TRBV28 with TRBJ1-1; D is undetermined. The CDR3 length is 12 residues. V was pared by 7 bases and J by 1 base, with 7 bases between. Germline V CDR1 and CDR2: MDHEN, SYDVKM. The CDR3 protein is CASNEGNTEAFF. For the CDR3, the DNA is TGTGCCAGCAACGAGGGGAACACTGAAGCTTTCTTT.

This rearrangement joins TRBV29-1 to TRBJ2-1; 8 nucleotides line up with TRBD2. The germline CDR1 and CDR2 sequences are SQVTM and ANQGSEA. The J segment lost 2 bases and the V segment lost 5 bases, leaving 2 bases of the junction unmatched. CDR3 length: 13 residues. CDR3 sequence: CSVQRETYNEQFF. CDR3 DNA sequence: TGCAGCGTTCAGCGGGAGACCTACAATGAGCAGTTCTTC.

This rearrangement joins TRBV10-2 to TRBJ2-3; TRBD2 aligns across 9 bases. Trimming cost V 7 bases and J 4 bases; bases outside gene matches: 15. Germline V gene lookup returns CDR1 WSHSY and CDR2 SAAADI. The CDR3 covers 17 residues. In nucleotides, the CDR3 is TGCGCCAGCACGAATAGCGGGAGATACTCTGAGGCAGATACGCAGTATTTT. Its protein product is CASTNSGRYSEADTQYF.

This clonotype has only a few counts. V and J are TRBV29-1 and TRBJ1-6; no clear D gene. Trimming took 8 bases from V and 7 from J, leaving 15 bases between them. The CDR3 spans 13 residues. Germline V gives CDR1 SQVTM, CDR2 ANQGSEA. CDR3 region: CSPFWQFNSPLHF. CDR3 bases: TGCAGCCCCTTCTGGCAGTTCAATTCACCCCTCCACTTT.

The V call is TRBV7-9, the J call TRBJ1-2; D might be TRBD1 (6 bases). CDR1 is SEHNR, CDR2 FQNEAQ, per germline (reference sequence). V lost 8 bases and J lost 4, with 11 bases in between. The CDR3 runs 12 residues. The CDR3 bases are TGTGCCAGCGCCACAGGGCGCTATGGCTACACCTTC. Its translation: CASATGRYGYTF. Complete variable domain (other parts from reference TRBV7-9 and TRBJ1-2): DTGVSQNPRHKITKRGQNVTFRCDPISEHNRLYWYRQTLGQGPEFLTYFQNEAQLEKSRLLSDRFSAERPKGSFSTLEIQRTEQGDSAMYLCASATGRYGYTFGSGTRLTVV.

The chain joins TRBV4-1 to TRBJ2-3; D not resolved. This CDR3 has 15 amino acids. V lost 1 base to trimming and J lost 4 bases, with 12 bases between them. CDR1 and CDR2 (germline): MGHRA, YSYEKL. CDR3 coding DNA: TGCGCCAGCAGCCAAGGATCAGTTACCTCAGATACGCAGTATTTT. It translates to CASSQGSVTSDTQYF.

Only one count was recorded for this clonotype. V is TRBV20-1 and J is TRBJ1-4; TRBD1 matches 11 bases. In germline, CDR1 is DFQATT, CDR2 SNEGSKA (reference sequence). The CDR3 covers 21 residues. V gave up 1 base and J gave up 7 bases; unmatched junction bases: 23. CDR3 in DNA: TGCAGTGCTAGAGGGGGGTACGGGGGACAGGGGGATGAAATTCCAAGTGAAAAACTGTTTTTT. It translates to CSARGGYGGQGDEIPSEKLFF.

V and J are TRBV20-1 and TRBJ1-5; 10 bases agree with TRBD1. This CDR3 has 14 amino acids. Germline trimming cut 4 bases from V and 6 bases from J; bases unmatched to any gene: 6. The V gene's germline CDR1 is DFQATT and CDR2 SNEGSKA (reference sequence). In DNA form, the CDR3 reads TGCAGTGCTAAAGGGACAGGGGCGAGTCAGCCCCAGCATTTT. Translated: CSAKGTGASQPQHF.

J is TRBJ2-3 and V is TRBV20-1, with TRBD2 identical over 8 bases. The CDR3 covers 15 residues. V lost 6 bases to trimming and J lost 3 bases; unmatched junction nucleotides: 11. The germline V gene encodes CDR1 DFQATT and CDR2 SNEGSKA (reference sequence). The CDR3 coding sequence is TGCAGTGCCCGTCCCCAGCGGGAGATAACAGATACGCAGTATTTT. Amino acids: CSARPQREITDTQYF.

The V gene is TRBV29-1, the J gene TRBJ2-7, with D uncertain. Per the germline V gene, CDR1 is SQVTM and CDR2 is ANQGSEA. The V gene lost 4 bases and the J gene lost 2 bases, with 12 bases spanning the gap. The CDR3 is made up of 13 amino acids. CDR3 sequence: CSVAVQPTYEQYF. DNA for the CDR3: TGCAGCGTTGCGGTTCAGCCCACCTACGAGCAGTACTTC.

CDR3 DNA sequence: TGTGCCAGCAGCTCAGTCTTCCGGGACAGGGGGTCGCAAGAGACCCAGTACTTC. As protein: CASSSVFRDRGSQETQYF. This chain connects TRBV7-9 to TRBJ2-5; 11 bases are shared with TRBD1. V lost 4 bases and J lost 2; bases outside the gene matches: 12. The CDR3 has 18 amino acids. The V gene's germline CDR1 is SEHNR and CDR2 FQNEAQ (reference sequence).

This clonotype has a handful of counts. The chain couples TRBV28 to TRBJ2-4; tentative D call: TRBD1 (5 bases). Trimming pared 3 bases from V and 5 bases from J, leaving 8 bases between. Germline CDR1 MDHEN, CDR2 SYDVKM. This CDR3 spans 13 amino acids. The CDR3: CASSLPRENIQYF. CDR3 in DNA: TGTGCCAGCAGTTTGCCCAGGGAAAACATTCAGTACTTC.

This clonotype was found a few times. The chain combines TRBV29-1 with TRBJ2-1, with D unclear. Deletions cut 4 bases from V and 4 bases from J, with 2 bases between. This CDR3 contains 10 residues. Germline-derived CDR1 and CDR2 are SQVTM and ANQGSEA. The DNA for the CDR3 is TGCAGCGTTGTGTACAATGAGCAGTTCTTC. Its translation: CSVVYNEQFF.

V gene TRBV6-1 combines with J gene TRBJ2-5; TRBD2 aligns across 8 bases. V was pared by 2 bases and J by 5 bases, with 10 bases of the junction left unmatched. CDR3 length: 16 amino acids. Per the germline V gene, CDR1 is MNHNS and CDR2 is SASEGT. CDR3 sequence: CASSEPRVAGKETQYF. CDR3 sequence (DNA): TGTGCCAGCAGTGAACCTCGGGTAGCGGGAAAGGAGACCCAGTACTTC.